This T cell receptor beta chain was recovered during a study of blood T cell repertoires in COVID-19. Study-wide background: Acute and convalescent COVID-19 samples came from the United States, Italy and Spain.

This CDR3 is 15 amino acids long. The junction had 5 bases not matched to a gene; V was cut back by 0 bases and J by 6 bases. The germline V gene encodes CDR1 MNHEY and CDR2 SMNVEV (reference sequence). Original processing notes: Amplifying reference gene primers gave estimates of nucleated cell counts. Clones were read by immunoSEQ multiplex PCR, and TCRdb kept only the in-frame ones, dropping some. The DNA was the basis for D and trimming; V, J and clone size are from that table. Among roughly 190,000 clones listed, 80% to 85% were seen once. The sequence was collected from a human donor in a cohort sampled during active COVID-19. V usage is TRBV27 and J usage is TRBJ1-5; TRBD1 matches 7 bases. The specimen sequenced was peripheral blood. The CDR3 reads CASSLSSRGSQPQHF. CDR3 DNA: TGTGCCAGCAGTTTATCGAGCAGGGGGAGTCAGCCCCAGCATTTT.